Listed below are T cell receptor beta chains from one sample, sequenced in a study of blood T cell repertoires in COVID-19. Data came from immunoSEQ multiplex PCR; TCRdb stores just in-frame clones and leaves some out. Found here are 30,000 or so clones, roughly nine tenths of them singletons; the top ten hold about 16%. Sequences were obtained from peripheral blood. These receptors came from a man older than 75 with acute or convalescent COVID-19. The CDR3 runs from the conserved cysteine through the conserved F or W. D genes are given only for firm matches. The size entry is marked missing in some rows and otherwise reads once, few, many or a size class.

D: TRBD1; size: NA; J: TRBJ1-6; V: TRBV29-1; DNA: TGCAGCGTTAGGACAGGGGGGAATTCACCCCTCCACTTT; CDR3: CSVRTGGNSPLHF
D: NA; size: NA; J: TRBJ1-3; V: TRBV5-1; DNA: TGCGCCAGCAGCTTGATGACCGCCGCGGACACCATATATTTT; CDR3: CASSLMTAADTIYF
D: TRBD1; size: NA; J: TRBJ1-2; V: TRBV18; DNA: TGTGCCAGCTCACCAGAGGGACAGGCCTATGGCTACACCTTC; CDR3: CASSPEGQAYGYTF
D: TRBD1; size: NA; J: TRBJ1-1; V: TRBV10-3; DNA: TGTGCCATCACGACCGGGACAGGGGTTAGCACTGAAGCTTTCTTT; CDR3: CAITTGTGVSTEAFF
D: TRBD1; size: NA; J: TRBJ1-4; V: TRBV18; DNA: TGTGCCAGCTCACCTCGACAGGGTGAAAAACTGTTTTTT; CDR3: CASSPRQGEKLFF
D: NA; size: NA; J: TRBJ2-2; V: TRBV28; DNA: TGTGCCAGCACCATCCAGGGGGGCGGCGGGGAGCTGTTTTTT; CDR3: CASTIQGGGGELFF
D: TRBD1; size: NA; J: TRBJ2-7; V: TRBV27; DNA: TGTGCCAGCAGTTTAGTCGGACAGGCGGCCTACGAGCAGTACTTC; CDR3: CASSLVGQAAYEQYF
D: NA; size: NA; J: TRBJ1-5; V: TRBV29-1; DNA: TGCAGCGTCCGGCCGGGATTCAATCAGCCCCAGCATTTT; CDR3: CSVRPGFNQPQHF
D: NA; size: NA; J: TRBJ2-1; V: TRBV18; DNA: TGTGCCAGCTCACCGGGGCGGGGGCCCTACAATGAGCAGTTCTTC; CDR3: CASSPGRGPYNEQFF
D: NA; size: NA; J: TRBJ1-4; V: TRBV18; DNA: TGTGCCAGCTCACAGAACAGGGATGATGAAAAACTGTTTTTT; CDR3: CASSQNRDDEKLFF
D: NA; size: NA; J: TRBJ2-5; V: TRBV5-4; DNA: TGTGCCAGCAGCTTTCGGACAGACCAAGGGACCCAGTACTTC; CDR3: CASSFRTDQGTQYF
D: NA; size: NA; J: TRBJ1-3; V: TRBV18; DNA: TGTGCCAGCTCACCAAGCGGGATTGCTGGAAACACCATATATTTT; CDR3: CASSPSGIAGNTIYF
D: TRBD1; size: NA; J: TRBJ1-4; V: TRBV11-2; DNA: TGTGCCAGCAGCCCATCATCGACAGGGCTAAGTCAGGAAAAACTGTTTTTT; CDR3: CASSPSSTGLSQEKLFF
D: NA; size: NA; J: TRBJ2-2; V: TRBV5-1; DNA: TGCGCCAGCAGCTTGGAGTCGGGCGGGGAGCTGTTTTTT; CDR3: CASSLESGGELFF
D: TRBD1; size: NA; J: TRBJ1-4; V: TRBV19; DNA: TGTGCCAGTAGTATAGGGGGGACAGAAAATGAAAAACTGTTTTTT; CDR3: CASSIGGTENEKLFF
D: TRBD2; size: NA; J: TRBJ2-5; V: TRBV6-1; DNA: TGTGCCAGCAGTGAACTTGGGAGGGCAGAGACCCAGTACTTC; CDR3: CASSELGRAETQYF
D: TRBD1; size: NA; J: TRBJ2-7; V: TRBV19; DNA: TGTGCCAGTAGTCCAACCTCCGGGACAGGGGTCTACGAGCAGTACTTC; CDR3: CASSPTSGTGVYEQYF
D: NA; size: NA; J: TRBJ1-1; V: TRBV20-1; DNA: TGCAGTGCCAGGGTTAGGCATGAAGCTTTCTTT; CDR3: CSARVRHEAFF
D: NA; size: NA; J: TRBJ1-1; V: TRBV11-2; DNA: TGTGCCAGCAGCCCCACGGGGGGCGCGAGGACTGAAGCTTTCTTT; CDR3: CASSPTGGARTEAFF
D: TRBD1; size: NA; J: TRBJ1-1; V: TRBV5-5; DNA: TGTGCCAGCAGAAACGACAGGGGCACTGAAGCTTTCTTT; CDR3: CASRNDRGTEAFF
D: NA; size: NA; J: TRBJ1-5; V: TRBV6-5; DNA: TGTGCCAGCAAAGGGGCACAGCCCCAGCATTTT; CDR3: CASKGAQPQHF
D: TRBD1; size: NA; J: TRBJ2-7; V: TRBV5-1; DNA: TGCGCCAGCAGCCCCGGGACAGGACTTAACGAGCAGTACTTC; CDR3: CASSPGTGLNEQYF
D: NA; size: NA; J: TRBJ2-7; V: TRBV7-6; DNA: TGTGCCAGCAGCTTAGAGGGGGTCCTCTCCTACGAGCAGTACTTC; CDR3: CASSLEGVLSYEQYF
D: TRBD1; size: NA; J: TRBJ1-6; V: TRBV6-6; DNA: TGTGCCAGCAAAATACAGGGGTACTCACCCCTCCACTTT; CDR3: CASKIQGYSPLHF
D: NA; size: NA; J: TRBJ1-5; V: TRBV5-6; DNA: TGTGCCGCCCGGGGATGGGACACGGAACGTTATCAGCCCCAGCATTTT; CDR3: CAARGWDTERYQPQHF
D: TRBD2; size: NA; J: TRBJ2-5; V: TRBV9; DNA: TGTGCCAGCAGCATCAGTGGACTAGGATCAGAGACCCAGTACTTC; CDR3: CASSISGLGSETQYF
D: TRBD1; size: few; J: TRBJ1-2; V: TRBV7-2; DNA: TGTGCCAGCAGTCAGCCGTGGGACAGGGTAGATGGCTACACCTTC; CDR3: CASSQPWDRVDGYTF
D: NA; size: NA; J: TRBJ1-1; V: TRBV5-1; DNA: TGCGCCAGCAGCCCCCCGGGGGGGAACACTGAAGCTTTCTTT; CDR3: CASSPPGGNTEAFF
D: TRBD1; size: few; J: TRBJ2-5; V: TRBV29-1; DNA: TGCAGCGTTGCTGTGACAGGGGTTGGAGAGACCCAGTACTTC; CDR3: CSVAVTGVGETQYF